Shown below are 5 T cell receptor beta chains from a single sample sequenced in a study of OX40 agonist ivuxolimab in advanced cancers. Clones were sequenced by immunoSEQ multiplex PCR, and TCRdb holds only the in-frame ones, with some missing. The table lists over 55,000 clones, approximately 78% of them singletons, with about 5% in the top ten. This specimen consisted of CD4+ or CD8+ T cells sorted from blood, obtained in a trial of the OX40 agonist ivuxolimab. The receptors here all came from an adult with an advanced solid tumor such as melanoma, head and neck, liver or kidney cancer.

Here the CDR3 reads CASIAGVVSYEQYF. CDR3 coding DNA: TGTGCCAGCATAGCGGGAGTTGTGTCATACGAGCAGTACTTC. The V and J genes are TRBV6-1 and TRBJ2-7; TRBD2 agrees at 9 bases. The junction had 8 bases not matched to a gene; V was cut back by 7 bases and J by 4 bases. The CDR3 has 14 residues. Germline assignment: CDR1 MNHNS and CDR2 SASEGT.

The chain joins TRBV29-1 to TRBJ2-1; TRBD1 aligns across 11 bases. V was clipped by 6 bases and J by 9 bases; unmatched bases: 13. This CDR3 has 15 amino acids. From germline, CDR1 is SQVTM and CDR2 ANQGSEA. Here the CDR3 reads CSVNRPGQGGGEQFF. CDR3 sequence (DNA): TGCAGCGTCAACCGACCGGGACAGGGGGGGGGTGAGCAGTTCTTC.

V usage is TRBV29-1 and J usage is TRBJ2-1; D might be TRBD2 (7 bases). Trimming stripped 7 bases from V and 2 bases from J, with 15 bases between. The length of the CDR3 is 14 residues. Germline assignment: CDR1 SQVTM and CDR2 ANQGSEA. The CDR3 sequence is CSALGGQPYNEQFF. The CDR3 nucleotides read TGCAGCGCGCTGGGGGGGCAGCCCTACAATGAGCAGTTCTTC.

To note about this clone: At one end, the junction sequence differs from germline, possibly due to a read error. The rearrangement joins TRBV6-1 to TRBJ1-5; D is ambiguous. There are 13 residues in the CDR3. Germline V lookup: CDR1 MNHNS, CDR2 SASEGT. The CDR3 nucleotides read TGTGCCAGCAGTGAATTCCTCAGGCTCCTCTTGGATTTT. It encodes CASSEFLRLLLDF.

The chain combines TRBV7-9 with TRBJ1-5, with 10 bases fitting TRBD1. Germline loops: CDR1 SEHNR, CDR2 FQNEAQ (reference sequence). After removal of 5 bases from V and 5 bases from J, the junction contained 3 bases not matched to a gene. CDR3 length: 14 amino acids. The CDR3 loop reads CASSPTGGHQPQHF. The CDR3 coding sequence is TGTGCCAGCAGCCCGACAGGGGGCCATCAGCCCCAGCATTTT.